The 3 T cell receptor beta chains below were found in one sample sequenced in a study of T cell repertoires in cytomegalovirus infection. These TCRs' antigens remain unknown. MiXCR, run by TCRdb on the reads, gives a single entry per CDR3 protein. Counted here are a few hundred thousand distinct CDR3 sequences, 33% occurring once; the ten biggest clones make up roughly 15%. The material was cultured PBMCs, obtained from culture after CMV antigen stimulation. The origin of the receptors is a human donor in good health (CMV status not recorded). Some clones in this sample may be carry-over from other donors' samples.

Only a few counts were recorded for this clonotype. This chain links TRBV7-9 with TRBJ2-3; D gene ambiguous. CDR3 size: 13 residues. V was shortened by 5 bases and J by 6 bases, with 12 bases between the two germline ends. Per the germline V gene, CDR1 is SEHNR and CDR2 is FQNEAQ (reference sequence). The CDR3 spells CASSPVGSDTQYF. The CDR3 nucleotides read TGTGCCAGCAGCCCAGTGGGCTCCGATACGCAGTATTTT.

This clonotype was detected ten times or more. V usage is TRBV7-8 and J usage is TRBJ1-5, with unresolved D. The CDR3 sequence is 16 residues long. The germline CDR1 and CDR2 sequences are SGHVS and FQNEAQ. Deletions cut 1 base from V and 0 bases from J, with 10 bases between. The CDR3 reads CASSLDALTSNQPQHF. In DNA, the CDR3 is TGTGCCAGCAGCTTAGATGCCCTGACTAGCAATCAGCCCCAGCATTTT.

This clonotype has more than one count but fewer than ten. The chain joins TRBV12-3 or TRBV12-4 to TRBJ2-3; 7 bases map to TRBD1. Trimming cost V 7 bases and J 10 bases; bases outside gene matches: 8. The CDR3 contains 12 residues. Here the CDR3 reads CASNLNRGSQYF. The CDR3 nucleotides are TGTGCCAGCAACCTGAACAGGGGATCGCAGTATTTT.